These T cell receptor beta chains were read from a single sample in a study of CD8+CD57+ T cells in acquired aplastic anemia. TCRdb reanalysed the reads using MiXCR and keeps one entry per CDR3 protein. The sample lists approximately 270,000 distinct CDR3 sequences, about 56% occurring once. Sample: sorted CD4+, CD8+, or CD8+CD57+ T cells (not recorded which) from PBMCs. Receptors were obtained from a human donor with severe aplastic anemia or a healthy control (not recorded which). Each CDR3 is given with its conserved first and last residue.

CASSDRGRGEETQYF	TRBJ2-5	TRBV7-2
CASREYEQYF	TRBJ2-7	TRBV6-6
CASSTKIRDRVDEKLFF	TRBJ1-4	TRBV12-1
CASSQVQGLAGRETQYF	TRBJ2-5	TRBV3-1
CAIRDSMNTEAFF	TRBJ1-1	TRBV10-3
CASSTGQVF	TRBJ2-2	TRBV19
CATSRGSPSYEQYF	TRBJ2-7	TRBV24-1
CASSARGDDTQYF	TRBJ2-3	TRBV11-3
CSASRGSYNEQFF	TRBJ2-1	TRBV20-1
CASRQTVNTGELFF	TRBJ2-2	TRBV4-1
CAISLGRANSSYNEQFF	TRBJ2-1	TRBV10-3